A selection of T cell receptor beta chains follows, all from one sample in a study of blood T cell repertoires in COVID-19. The protocol was immunoSEQ multiplex PCR, while the TCRdb copy is restricted to in-frame clones and leaves out a portion. Of 270,000 or so clones listed, roughly nine tenths were seen once; the top ten hold 4.6%. Material: peripheral blood. The source is a woman aged 35 to 49 who had recovered from COVID-19. Each CDR3 is given without its conserved first and last residue.

v_call	j_call	cdr3_aa
TRBV7-3	TRBJ2-3	ASSLDRTRTDTQY
TRBV18	TRBJ2-2	ASSPTSPQQANTGELF
TRBV12-5	TRBJ2-3	ASGLRSERTDTQY
TRBV19	TRBJ2-5	ASSTSGGRETQY
TRBV19	TRBJ1-1	ASSIGTGSNTEAF
TRBV19	TRBJ1-3	ASSAGQGGNTIY
TRBV24-1	TRBJ2-4	APPRSEFAKNIQY
TRBV30	TRBJ1-4	AGTRRWVATNEKLF
TRBV11-3	TRBJ1-2	ASSLSATTGIYGYT
TRBV11-2	TRBJ2-4	ASSERVDAIQY
TRBV6-5	TRBJ1-6	ASSQSRDRGSPLH
TRBV3-1/TRBV3-2	TRBJ1-2	ASSQGTGYGYT
TRBV11-2	TRBJ2-7	ASSLAPEGYEQY